This paragraph reports one TCR beta chain. The data were taken from a study of T cell repertoires in cytomegalovirus infection. TCRdb independently ran MiXCR on the reads; one entry per CDR3 protein. Altogether some 700,000 distinct CDR3 sequences are present, 35% to 40% being singletons, with the ten largest covering 2.8%. This CDR3 has 15 amino acids. Per the germline V gene, CDR1 is MNHEY and CDR2 is SVGAGI. The V gene end was trimmed by 5 bases and the J gene end by 3 bases; junction bases not matched to a gene: 6. The rearrangement joins TRBV6-5 to TRBJ1-5; TRBD1 agrees at 8 bases. Sequencing used PBMCs. This TCR derives from a human donor in good health (CMV status not recorded). Some clones in this sample may be carry-over from other donors' samples. CDR3 sequence: CASSPRTGTNQPQHF. The DNA for the CDR3 is TGTGCCAGCAGTCCCCGGACAGGGACCAATCAGCCCCAGCATTTT.